The clone carrying this T cell receptor beta chain was detected ten times or more. Antigen: not known. Constant-region reverse primers amplified full-length variable regions, followed by semi-nested Nested Universal Primer A PCR. TCRdb passed the 5' RACE reads through MiXCR, listing each CDR3 protein once. The repertoire has tens of thousands of distinct CDR3 sequences, about 25% of them found once; the top ten carry roughly 4%. The CDR3 loop spans 14 amino acids. V lost 5 bases and J 4 bases, leaving 13 bases between the germline ends. The germline V gene encodes CDR1 SGHAT and CDR2 FQNNGV. Regarding the study as a whole: Tumor-infiltrating Treg TCR alpha and beta sequences overlapped most with tumor naive CD4+ T cells, then blood naive.

The material sequenced was naive CD4+ T cells sorted from a lymph node. Subset here: naive CD4+ T cells, CD4+CD45RA+CD25-. The rearrangement uses TRBV11-2 and TRBJ2-3, with D possibly TRBD2 on 6 matching bases. The receptor was derived from a female donor with breast cancer. The CDR3 spells CASSRREISDTQYF. The CDR3 DNA is TGTGCCAGCAGCCGCCGGGAGATCTCAGATACGCAGTATTTT.